These 23 T cell receptor beta chains were sequenced from one sample in a study of blood T cell repertoires in COVID-19. The assay was immunoSEQ multiplex PCR, and TCRdb's table has in-frame clones only and misses some. The data show under 200,000 clones, around 72% seen once. The sample taken for sequencing was peripheral blood. Receptor source: a woman at least 80 years old with acute or convalescent COVID-19.

The chain joins TRBV9 to TRBJ2-7; 7 bases are a match to TRBD2. J lost 1 base, V lost 0 bases, and 4 bases had no gene match. Looked up from germline, CDR1 is SGDLS and CDR2 is YYNGEE. The CDR3 contains 15 residues. The CDR3 region is CASSVGVGGSYEQYF. The DNA for the CDR3 is TGTGCCAGCAGCGTAGGGGTCGGGGGGTCCTACGAGCAGTACTTC.

V gene TRBV30 combines with J gene TRBJ1-4; TRBD1 matches at 9 bases. The CDR3 spans 13 residues. Germline V lookup: CDR1 GTSNPN, CDR2 SVGIG (reference sequence). J lost 8 bases, V lost 1 base, and 2 bases had no gene match. As DNA, the CDR3 is TGTGCCTGGAGTGGGACAGGGGAAGAAAAACTGTTTTTT. Protein product: CAWSGTGEEKLFF.

The chain uses TRBV2 and TRBJ2-7; 7 nucleotides align to TRBD2. The germline V gene has CDR1 SNHLY and CDR2 FYNNEI. The CDR3 sequence is 18 residues long. After removal of 1 base from V and 5 bases from J, the junction contained 17 bases not matched to a gene. CDR3: CASSEGDGRGEGKNEQYF. The CDR3 DNA reads as TGTGCCAGCAGTGAAGGAGATGGTAGAGGGGAGGGCAAAAACGAGCAGTACTTC.

The chain has TRBV7-2 and TRBJ2-7; 15 nucleotides match TRBD2. The junction had 8 bases not matched to a gene; V was cut back by 7 bases and J by 4 bases. CDR1 and CDR2 (germline): SGHTA, FQGNSA. This CDR3 comprises 16 residues. Here the CDR3 DNA reads TGTGCCAGCACCAAAGGGGGGACTAGCGGGAGGTACGAGCAGTACTTC. The encoded protein is CASTKGGTSGRYEQYF. The full variable domain, completed using reference TRBV7-2 and TRBJ2-7, is GAGVSQSPSNKVTEKGKDVELRCDPISGHTALYWYRQSLGQGLEFLIYFQGNSAPDKSGLPSDRFSAERTGGSVSTLTIQRTQQEDSAVYLCASTKGGTSGRYEQYFGPGTRLTVT.

This chain joins TRBV19 and TRBJ2-3; 12 nucleotides agree with TRBD2. V lost 7 bases to trimming and J lost 0 bases; unmatched junction nucleotides: 8. Germline CDR1 reads LNHDA; CDR2 reads SQIVND (reference sequence). The CDR3 is made up of 17 amino acids. DNA of the CDR3: TGTGCCAGTATGGCTAGCGGGAGGGCCGCGAGCACAGATACGCAGTATTTT. Encoded protein: CASMASGRAASTDTQYF.

The rearrangement joins TRBV2 to TRBJ1-4, with D perhaps matching TRBD1 (5 bases). Germline values: CDR1 SNHLY, CDR2 FYNNEI. CDR3 length equals 15 residues. V lost 4 bases and J lost 3, with 12 bases in between. The CDR3 nucleotides are TGTGCCAGCAGTGCGCAGGGTTCGGCTAATGAAAAACTGTTTTTT. Protein product: CASSAQGSANEKLFF. Full variable domain (outside the CDR3, taken from reference TRBV2 and TRBJ1-4): EPEVTQTPSHQVTQMGQEVILRCVPISNHLYFYWYRQILGQKVEFLVSFYNNEISEKSEIFDDQFSVERPDGSNFTLKIRSTKLEDSAMYFCASSAQGSANEKLFFGSGTQLSVL.

At least ten counts were recorded for this clone. The gene calls are TRBV28 and TRBJ1-2; 7 bases match TRBD1. This CDR3 region has 15 residues. With V trimmed by 6 bases and J by 3 bases, 10 bases remained unmatched. Germline lookup yields CDR1 MDHEN and CDR2 SYDVKM. The CDR3 DNA follows: TGTGCCAGCAGGAGCACAGGGGTTTACTACTATGGCTACACCTTC. Translating it yields CASRSTGVYYYGYTF.

This clone was counted a few times. The chain uses TRBV7-9 and TRBJ2-3; D may be TRBD2 (5 bases). CDR3 length: 14 amino acids. CDR1 SEHNR and CDR2 FQNEAQ come from the germline V gene (reference sequence). Deletions cut 1 base from V and 4 bases from J, with 9 bases between. The CDR3 loop reads CASSLGSGSDTQYF. The DNA of the CDR3 is TGTGCCAGCAGCTTAGGGAGCGGTTCAGATACGCAGTATTTT.

The rearrangement links TRBV5-1 to TRBJ2-5; the D is unclear. Germline CDR1 and CDR2: SGHRS and YFSETQ. This CDR3 comprises 14 residues. The ends were cut back, 0 bases at V and 5 bases at J, with 11 bases in the middle. CDR3 nucleotides: TGCGCCAGCAGCTTGGACGGTAGCCTGGAGACCCAGTACTTC. Protein product: CASSLDGSLETQYF.

This sequence joins TRBV20-1 and TRBJ2-5; D perhaps matches TRBD1 (6 bases). The CDR3 totals 13 residues. The V gene's germline CDR1 is DFQATT and CDR2 SNEGSKA (reference sequence). V was shortened by 3 bases and J by 2 bases, with 10 bases between the two germline ends. DNA for the CDR3: TGCAGTGCTAGTACCACAGGGCAAGAGACCCAGTACTTC. This translates into CSASTTGQETQYF.

V is TRBV6-5 and J is TRBJ2-7, with TRBD2 matching over 12 bases. The CDR3 loop spans 14 amino acids. In germline, CDR1 is MNHEY, CDR2 SVGAGI. V lost 6 bases, J lost 0 bases, and 0 bases stayed unmatched. The CDR3 nucleotides are TGTGCCAGCAGGACTAGCGGGAGCTCCTACGAGCAGTACTTC. It codes for CASRTSGSSYEQYF.

This chain connects TRBV10-1 to TRBJ1-2; the D gene is possibly TRBD1 (5 bases). The V and J ends lost 4 bases and 4 bases respectively, with 10 bases between them. The CDR3 length is 13 residues. Per germline, CDR1 WNHNN and CDR2 SYGVQD (reference sequence). CDR3 nucleotides: TGCGCCAGCAGTGCAGGACAAGGCTATGGCTACACCTTC. It yields the protein CASSAGQGYGYTF.

This chain links TRBV5-6 with TRBJ1-2; TRBD1 agrees at 8 bases. V gave up 2 bases and J gave up 2 bases; unmatched junction bases: 14. The germline gives CDR1 SGHDT, CDR2 YYEEEE. CDR3 length: 18 amino acids. The CDR3 bases are TGTGCCAGCAGCTTTCCTCGTGGACAGGGAAAGGCCAACTATGGCTACACCTTC. Translated: CASSFPRGQGKANYGYTF. The full variable domain, its missing parts supplied by reference TRBV5-6 and TRBJ1-2, is DAGVTQSPTHLIKTRGQQVTLRCSPKSGHDTVSWYQQALGQGPQFIFQYYEEEERQRGNFPDRFSGHQFPNYSSELNVNALLLGDSALYLCASSFPRGQGKANYGYTFGSGTRLTVV.

This sequence joins TRBV23-1 and TRBJ1-3; 7 nucleotides agree with TRBD1. TRBV23-1 counts as an open reading frame of uncertain function. J gave up 4 bases and V 10 bases, and 16 bases lay outside the gene matches. The CDR3 contains 16 residues. CDR3 nucleotides: TGCGCCACTACCCCCCAGGGGGTAGCAGGAGGAAACACCATATATTTT. It specifies CATTPQGVAGGNTIYF.

The chain recombines TRBV7-2 with TRBJ1-3, with unresolved D. Germline V gives CDR1 SGHTA, CDR2 FQGNSA. This CDR3 region has 13 residues. Trimming removed 2 bases at V and 3 bases at J, with 5 bases between. Here the CDR3 DNA reads TGTGCCAGCAGCTTATCAGTTGGAAACACCATATATTTT. Translation: CASSLSVGNTIYF.

The gene calls are TRBV3-1 (or the pseudogene TRBV3-2) and TRBJ2-1, with 14 bases aligning to TRBD2. Losses at the gene ends were 3 bases for V and 10 bases for J; bases not matched to a gene: 11. There are 17 residues in the CDR3. CDR1 LGHDT and CDR2 YNNKEL come from the germline V gene (reference sequence). In DNA form, the CDR3 reads TGTGCCAGCAGCCACGTACCGGGACTAGCGGGAGCGGGAGAGCAGTTCTTC. This encodes CASSHVPGLAGAGEQFF.

The chain recombines TRBV28 with TRBJ1-2, with 8 bases aligning to TRBD1. With V trimmed by 5 bases and J by 5 bases, 13 bases remained unmatched. Germline V gene lookup returns CDR1 MDHEN and CDR2 SYDVKM. The CDR3 is 16 residues long. As DNA, the CDR3 is TGTGCCAGCAGTCCGAGTACCGGGACAGGAGGGTATGGCTACACCTTC. Translation: CASSPSTGTGGYGYTF.

This chain links TRBV5-5 with TRBJ1-3; no clear D gene. The CDR3 spans 14 residues. The germline V gene has CDR1 SGHKS and CDR2 YYEKEE (reference sequence). Trimming cost V 4 bases and J 0 bases, with 8 bases left between them. CDR3 in amino acids: CASSLDFSGNTIYF. CDR3 DNA sequence: TGTGCCAGCAGCCTGGACTTCTCTGGAAACACCATATATTTT.

The chain employs TRBV28 and TRBJ1-5; 7 nucleotides match TRBD1. V shed 6 bases and J 5 bases; nucleotides not matched to a gene: 4. Germline CDR1 reads MDHEN; CDR2 reads SYDVKM. The CDR3 spans 13 residues. DNA for the CDR3: TGTGCCAGCAGACGAGACAGGGATCAGCCCCAGCATTTT. Protein product: CASRRDRDQPQHF.

The chain's CDR3 is CASSPVNTGELFF. As DNA, the CDR3 is TGTGCCAGCAGCCCAGTGAACACCGGGGAGCTGTTTTTT. This sequence joins TRBV3-1 (or the pseudogene TRBV3-2) and TRBJ2-2; D unresolved. Germline lookup yields CDR1 LGHDT and CDR2 YNNKEL (reference sequence). Trimming took off 4 bases at V and 1 base at J, with 4 bases between the two ends. CDR3 length: 13 amino acids.

V usage is TRBV10-1 and J usage is TRBJ2-3; D is ambiguous. CDR1 is WNHNN and CDR2 is SYGVQD in the germline V gene (reference sequence). V lost 2 bases and J lost 8, with 8 bases in between. CDR3 length: 12 residues. This CDR3 is CASSETVGTQYF. The CDR3 DNA is TGCGCCAGCAGTGAGACGGTCGGTACGCAGTATTTT.

The gene calls are TRBV6-5 and TRBJ2-5; 8 bases are a match to TRBD1. Trimming removed 0 bases from V and 4 bases from J; junction bases left unmatched: 7. The CDR3 is 16 residues long. Germline V gene data show CDR1 as MNHEY and CDR2 as SVGAGI. The CDR3 reads CASSYSGRGQGETQYF. The CDR3 coding sequence is TGTGCCAGCAGTTACTCAGGCAGGGGGCAAGGAGAGACCCAGTACTTC.

CDR3 sequence (DNA): TGTGCCAGTAAGAGGACAGGGGTTGACATTCAGTACTTC. Protein: CASKRTGVDIQYF. This rearrangement joins TRBV19 to TRBJ2-4; TRBD1 matches at 9 bases. The CDR3 is made up of 13 amino acids. Germline CDR1 is LNHDA and CDR2 is SQIVND (reference sequence). V lost 7 bases to trimming and J lost 8 bases; unmatched junction nucleotides: 6.